The 14 T cell receptor beta chains presented below share a single source sample, sequenced in a study of T cell repertoires in cytomegalovirus infection. One entry per CDR3 protein, called by TCRdb with MiXCR from the reads. The sample carries some 700,000 distinct CDR3 sequences, under 40% recorded once. Sequenced sample: PBMCs. The source is a human donor in good health (CMV status not recorded). Some clones in this sample may be carry-over from other donors' samples.

J is TRBJ2-1 and V is TRBV4-1, with D possibly being TRBD1 (6 bases). CDR1 is MGHRA and CDR2 is YSYEKL in the germline V gene. Trimming stripped 7 bases from V and 1 base from J, with 11 bases between. The CDR3 loop spans 14 amino acids. The DNA of the CDR3 is TGCGCCAGCAAAAACAGGGAGTCCTACAATGAGCAGTTCTTC. Translating gives CASKNRESYNEQFF.

The V and J genes are TRBV9 and TRBJ1-1; no firm D call. The CDR3 has 14 residues. CDR1 and CDR2 (germline): SGDLS, YYNGEE. V lost 0 bases and J lost 7, with 13 bases in between. The CDR3 DNA is TGTGCCAGCAGCGTAGATCTACAGCCTAGTGAAGCTTTCTTT. This gives the protein CASSVDLQPSEAFF. The full variable domain, rest sourced from reference TRBV9 and TRBJ1-1, is DSGVTQTPKHLITATGQRVTLRCSPRSGDLSVYWYQQSLDQGLQFLIQYYNGEERAKGNILERFSAQQFPDLHSELNLSSLELGDSALYFCASSVDLQPSEAFFGQGTRLTVV.

The rearrangement joins TRBV28 to TRBJ2-5; weak D call: TRBD2 (5 bases). The CDR3 length is 13 residues. Germline V gene sequence: CDR1 MDHEN, CDR2 SYDVKM. Deletions cut 10 bases from V and 1 base from J, with 13 bases between. The CDR3 region has the DNA TGTGCCACTACAGCAGCGGCCCAAGAGACCCAGTACTTC. Protein product: CATTAAAQETQYF.

This clonotype came up a few times. CDR3 in amino acids: CAIFQGENTEAFF. The CDR3 DNA reads TGTGCCATCTTCCAGGGGGAGAACACTGAAGCTTTCTTT. V and J are TRBV7-9 and TRBJ1-1; TRBD1 aligns across 7 bases. CDR1 and CDR2 from the germline V gene are SEHNR and FQNEAQ (reference sequence). The CDR3 loop spans 13 amino acids. J was trimmed by 1 base and V by 10 bases; bases with no gene match: 6.

Concerning this clonotype: It is likely a read error, because the conserved phenylalanine at the end of the CDR3 is missing. This chain connects TRBV12-3 or TRBV12-4 to TRBJ1-3; D remains ambiguous. Trimming removed 7 bases from V and 1 base from J, with 14 bases in between. This CDR3 has 15 amino acids. CDR3 nucleotide sequence: TGTGCCAGCACTTCATCGGGCTCATCTGGAAACACCATATATTTG. This sequence encodes CASTSSGSSGNTIYL.

The rearrangement joins TRBV10-3 to TRBJ2-2; TRBD1 or TRBD2 may be the D gene (5 bases each). V lost 0 bases and J lost 0, with 14 bases in between. Germline CDR1 ENHRY, CDR2 SYGVKD. This CDR3 comprises 18 residues. In DNA, the CDR3 is TGTGCCATCAGTGAGTCCAAAAGAGGGGCAACGAACACCGGGGAGCTGTTTTTT. Protein product: CAISESKRGATNTGELFF.

The rearrangement joins TRBV7-3 to TRBJ1-2; the D gene is possibly TRBD1 (5 bases). V was shortened by 4 bases and J by 2 bases, with 17 bases between the two germline ends. Germline lookup yields CDR1 SGHTA and CDR2 FQGTGA. This CDR3 spans 16 amino acids. CDR3 amino acids: CASSSGTSPLNYGYTF. Written as DNA, the CDR3 is TGTGCCAGCAGCTCTGGGACGAGTCCCCTGAACTATGGCTACACCTTC.

This clonotype was counted only a few times. The CDR3 coding sequence is TGTGCCAGCAGCTTGAACCAGGGTTCTAAAGAGACCCAGTACTTC. This sequence encodes CASSLNQGSKETQYF. This chain links TRBV7-2 with TRBJ2-5, with TRBD1 as a possible D gene (5 bases). The CDR3 has 15 residues. The ends were cut back, 3 bases at V and 3 bases at J, with 14 bases in the middle. Germline V gene lookup returns CDR1 SGHTA and CDR2 FQGNSA. Filled out from reference TRBV7-2 and TRBJ2-5, the complete variable domain reads GAGVSQSPSNKVTEKGKDVELRCDPISGHTALYWYRQSLGQGLEFLIYFQGNSAPDKSGLPSDRFSAERTGGSVSTLTIQRTQQEDSAVYLCASSLNQGSKETQYFGPGTRLLVL.

The CDR3 protein is CASSLVAFSYQETQYF. The CDR3 bases are TGTGCCAGCAGCTTAGTTGCGTTCTCTTACCAAGAGACCCAGTACTTC. This chain connects TRBV7-9 to TRBJ2-5; D not certain. Trimming left V 1 base short and J 0 bases short, with 12 bases between. The V gene's germline CDR1 is SEHNR and CDR2 FQNEAQ (reference sequence). This CDR3 comprises 16 residues.

The chain couples TRBV5-6 to TRBJ1-1; TRBD1 aligns across 7 bases. CDR1 and CDR2 (germline): SGHDT, YYEEEE. Trimming removed 4 bases from V and 0 bases from J; junction bases left unmatched: 9. The CDR3 is 16 residues long. CDR3 amino acids: CASSPLWGQMNTEAFF. CDR3 bases: TGTGCCAGCAGCCCACTCTGGGGACAGATGAACACTGAAGCTTTCTTT.

The rearrangement joins TRBV12-3 or TRBV12-4 to TRBJ2-7, with 7 bases identical to TRBD1. The CDR3 has 12 residues. The V gene end was trimmed by 7 bases and the J gene end by 8 bases; junction bases not matched to a gene: 8. CDR3 in DNA: TGTGCCAGCAAAACAGGGGCCGGCCAGCAGTACTTC. Protein product: CASKTGAGQQYF.

V and J are TRBV3-1 and TRBJ2-1; 7 nucleotides line up with TRBD2. The CDR3 is 16 amino acids. J was trimmed by 7 bases and V by 1 base; bases with no gene match: 10. CDR1 is LGHDT and CDR2 is YNNKEL in the germline V gene (reference sequence). CDR3 sequence (DNA): TGTGCCAGCAGCCAAGGGGGTGGGACTACCTGGAATGAGCAGTTCTTC. Protein product: CASSQGGGTTWNEQFF.

As for this clonotype: An end of the junction does not agree with germline; a read error may underlie this. The J gene is TRBJ2-2, the V gene TRBV7-3; no clear D gene. Germline V CDR1 and CDR2: SGHTA, FQGTGA. This CDR3 contains 16 residues. Here the CDR3 reads CVVSPRTGYNTGELFF. Here the CDR3 DNA reads TGTGTCGTCAGCCCGAGGACGGGCTATAACACCGGTGAGCTGTTTTTT.

Of note for this clonotype: The conserved closing phenylalanine or tryptophan is absent in this CDR3, likely reflecting a read error. The chain carries TRBV6-5 and TRBJ2-1, with 9 bases that match TRBD1. Germline assignment: CDR1 MNHEY and CDR2 SVGAGI. Trimming removed 6 bases from V and 6 bases from J; junction bases left unmatched: 6. This CDR3 has 14 amino acids. The CDR3 nucleotides read TGTGCCAGCAGCGAACAGGGGGCGATCAATGAGCAGTTCTTA. Its translation: CASSEQGAINEQFL.